This passage covers 2 T cell receptor beta chains from one sample sequenced in a study of blood T cell repertoires in COVID-19. Produced via immunoSEQ multiplex PCR; TCRdb's table is partial and in-frame only. The sample carries 100,000 to 150,000 clones, 88% recorded once. The specimen was peripheral blood. Receptor source: a woman aged 50 to 65 with active or convalescent COVID-19.

This chain links TRBV2 with TRBJ2-5, with unresolved D. The ends were cut back, 1 base at V and 7 bases at J, with 10 bases in the middle. This CDR3 region has 13 residues. Germline CDR1 and CDR2: SNHLY and FYNNEI. CDR3 protein: CASSEGLTGTQYF. Written as DNA, the CDR3 is TGTGCCAGCAGTGAAGGTTTGACTGGGACCCAGTACTTC.

The rearrangement joins TRBV5-4 to TRBJ1-2; 9 bases agree with TRBD1. J gave up 3 bases and V 3 bases, and 6 bases lay outside the gene matches. This CDR3 spans 15 amino acids. The germline gives CDR1 SGHNT, CDR2 YYREEE (reference sequence). The CDR3 region has the DNA TGTGCCAGCAGCTCCCGACAGGGGGACGACTATGGCTACACCTTC. Protein: CASSSRQGDDYGYTF.